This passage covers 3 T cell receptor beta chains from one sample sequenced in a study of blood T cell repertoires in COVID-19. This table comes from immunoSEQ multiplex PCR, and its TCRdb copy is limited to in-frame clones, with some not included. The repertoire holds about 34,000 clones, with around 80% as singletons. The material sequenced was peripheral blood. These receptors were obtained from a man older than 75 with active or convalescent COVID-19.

The CDR3 loop reads CASSSQGDTEAFF. Written as DNA, the CDR3 is TGTGCCAGCAGTTCTCAGGGGGACACTGAAGCTTTCTTT. The chain carries TRBV2 and TRBJ1-1, with 7 bases lining up with TRBD1. With V trimmed by 5 bases and J by 3 bases, 3 bases remained unmatched. This CDR3 is 13 amino acids long. From germline, CDR1 is SNHLY and CDR2 FYNNEI.

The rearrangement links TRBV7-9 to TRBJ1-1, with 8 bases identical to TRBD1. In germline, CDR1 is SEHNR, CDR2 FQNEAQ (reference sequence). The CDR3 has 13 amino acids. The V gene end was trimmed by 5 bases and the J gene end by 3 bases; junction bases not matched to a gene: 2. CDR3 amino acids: CASSLTGDTEAFF. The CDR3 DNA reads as TGTGCCAGCAGCCTGACAGGGGACACTGAAGCTTTCTTT.

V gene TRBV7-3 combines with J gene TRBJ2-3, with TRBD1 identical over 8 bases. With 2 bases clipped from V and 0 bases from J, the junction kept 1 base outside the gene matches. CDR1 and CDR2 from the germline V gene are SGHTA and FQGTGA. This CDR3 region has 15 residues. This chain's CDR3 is CASSLQGASTDTQYF. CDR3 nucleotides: TGTGCCAGCAGCTTACAGGGGGCTAGCACAGATACGCAGTATTTT. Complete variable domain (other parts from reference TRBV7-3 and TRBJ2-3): GAGVSQTPSNKVTEKGKYVELRCDPISGHTALYWYRQSLGQGPEFLIYFQGTGAADDSGLPNDRFFAVRPEGSVSTLKIQRTERGDSAVYLCASSLQGASTDTQYFGPGTRLTVL.